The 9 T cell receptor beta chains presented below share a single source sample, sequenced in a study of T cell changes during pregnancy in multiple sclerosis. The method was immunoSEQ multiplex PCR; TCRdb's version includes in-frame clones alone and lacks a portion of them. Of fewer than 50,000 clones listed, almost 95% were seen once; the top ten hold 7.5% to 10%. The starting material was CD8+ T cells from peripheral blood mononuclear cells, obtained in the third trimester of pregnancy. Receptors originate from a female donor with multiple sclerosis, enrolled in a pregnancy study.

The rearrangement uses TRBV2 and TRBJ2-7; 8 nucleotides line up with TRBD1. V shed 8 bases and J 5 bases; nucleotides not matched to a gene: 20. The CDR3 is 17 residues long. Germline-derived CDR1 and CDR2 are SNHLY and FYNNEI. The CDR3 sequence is CASQGNMRTGTRNEQYF. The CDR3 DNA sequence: TGTGCCAGCCAGGGGAATATGAGGACAGGGACGAGGAACGAGCAGTACTTC.

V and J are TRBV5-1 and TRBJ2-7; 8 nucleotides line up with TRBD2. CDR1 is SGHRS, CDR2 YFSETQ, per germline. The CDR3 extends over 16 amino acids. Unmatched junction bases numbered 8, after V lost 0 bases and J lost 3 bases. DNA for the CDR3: TGCGCCAGCAGCTTGGCGAGCTTGGCGGGAGGCTACGAGCAGTACTTC. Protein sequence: CASSLASLAGGYEQYF.

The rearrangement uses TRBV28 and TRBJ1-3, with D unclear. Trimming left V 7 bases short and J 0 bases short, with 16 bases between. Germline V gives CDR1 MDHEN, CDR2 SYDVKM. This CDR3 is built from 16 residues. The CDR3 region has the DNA TGTGCCAGCATGCTGACACGGATCTTCTCTGGAAACACCATATATTTT. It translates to CASMLTRIFSGNTIYF.

The DNA of the CDR3 is TGTGCCAGCAGTCCGATGGGACAGGGGGTCAATGAGCAGTTCTTC. Its protein is CASSPMGQGVNEQFF. V usage is TRBV28 and J usage is TRBJ2-1; 11 nucleotides agree with TRBD1. CDR3 length: 15 residues. Germline V CDR1 and CDR2: MDHEN, SYDVKM. The junction had 6 bases not matched to a gene; V was cut back by 5 bases and J by 6 bases.

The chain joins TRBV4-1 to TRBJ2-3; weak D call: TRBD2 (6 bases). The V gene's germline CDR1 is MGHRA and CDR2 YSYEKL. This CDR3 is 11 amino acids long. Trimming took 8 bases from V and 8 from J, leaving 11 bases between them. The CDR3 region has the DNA TGCGCCAGCCTGGGGGGAGTTACGCAGTATTTT. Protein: CASLGGVTQYF.

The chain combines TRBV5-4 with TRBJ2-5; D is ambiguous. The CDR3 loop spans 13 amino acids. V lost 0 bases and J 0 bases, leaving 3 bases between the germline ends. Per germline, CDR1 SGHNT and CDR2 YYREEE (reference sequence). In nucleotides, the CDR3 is TGTGCCAGCAGCTTGGTCTACCAAGAGACCCAGTACTTC. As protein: CASSLVYQETQYF.

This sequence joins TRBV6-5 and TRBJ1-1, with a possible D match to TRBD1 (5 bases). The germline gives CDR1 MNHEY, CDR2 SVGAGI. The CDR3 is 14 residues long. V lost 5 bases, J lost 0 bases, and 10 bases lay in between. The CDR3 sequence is CASSAFRVNTEAFF. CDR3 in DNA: TGTGCCAGCAGTGCATTCAGGGTGAACACTGAAGCTTTCTTT.

The DNA for the CDR3 is TGTGCCAGTAGTCTTCGGAGCGTTGGTTATGGCTACACCTTC. It codes for CASSLRSVGYGYTF. The chain combines TRBV19 with TRBJ1-2, with D unresolved. V was clipped by 5 bases and J by 5 bases, with 15 bases between them. The CDR3 is made up of 14 amino acids. The V gene's germline CDR1 is LNHDA and CDR2 SQIVND (reference sequence). Using reference TRBV19 and TRBJ1-2 for the parts outside the CDR3, the full variable domain is DGGITQSPKYLFRKEGQNVTLSCEQNLNHDAMYWYRQDPGQGLRLIYYSQIVNDFQKGDIAEGYSVSREKKESFPLTVTSAQKNPTAFYLCASSLRSVGYGYTFGSGTRLTVV.

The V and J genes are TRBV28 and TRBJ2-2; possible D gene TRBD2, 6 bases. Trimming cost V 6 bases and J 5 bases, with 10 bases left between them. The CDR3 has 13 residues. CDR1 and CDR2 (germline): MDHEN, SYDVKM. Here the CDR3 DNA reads TGTGCCAGCAGGGAGGGAGTGACCGGGGAGCTGTTTTTT. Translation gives CASREGVTGELFF.